Shown below are 30 T cell receptor beta chains from a single sample sequenced in a study of blood T cell repertoires in COVID-19. The assay was immunoSEQ multiplex PCR, and TCRdb's table has in-frame clones only and misses some. The repertoire includes under 350,000 clones, approximately 90% of them detected once, and about 4.6% sits in the top ten. Input material: peripheral blood. The receptors derive from a man in his forties or fifties with acute or convalescent COVID-19.

The chain couples TRBV5-6 to TRBJ2-7; 10 bases align to TRBD2. The V gene's germline CDR1 is SGHDT and CDR2 YYEEEE. V lost 4 bases and J lost 7; bases outside the gene matches: 5. This CDR3 has 13 residues. CDR3 residues: CASSGGLAREQYF. The CDR3 DNA sequence: TGTGCCAGCAGCGGGGGACTAGCGAGAGAGCAGTACTTC.

This rearrangement joins TRBV5-1 to TRBJ1-2; 10 nucleotides line up with TRBD1. Trimming at V came to 4 bases and at J to 6 bases, leaving 6 bases not matched to a gene. CDR3 length equals 14 residues. Germline V gene data show CDR1 as SGHRS and CDR2 as YFSETQ. The CDR3 sequence: CASSPGQGGNGYTF. CDR3 DNA sequence: TGCGCCAGCAGCCCCGGACAGGGGGGTAATGGCTACACCTTC.

The chain recombines TRBV5-8 with TRBJ1-6; 11 bases are a match to TRBD1. There are 15 residues in the CDR3. The V segment lost 5 bases and the J segment 10 bases; nucleotides outside the gene matches: 8. Germline loops: CDR1 SGHTS, CDR2 YDEGEE. CDR3 amino acids: CASSFPGQGVSPLHF. The DNA of the CDR3 is TGTGCCAGCAGTTTCCCGGGACAGGGGGTATCACCCCTCCACTTT.

J is TRBJ1-4 and V is TRBV19; D not certain. CDR1 and CDR2 (germline): LNHDA, SQIVND (reference sequence). The CDR3 consists of 14 residues. V was clipped by 6 bases and J by 0 bases, with 8 bases between them. The CDR3 reads CASRRVATNEKLFF. The CDR3 nucleotides are TGTGCCAGTAGGAGAGTTGCAACTAATGAAAAACTGTTTTTT.

The chain combines TRBV7-8 with TRBJ2-7; TRBD1 matches at 7 bases. The CDR3 sequence is 16 residues long. V lost 5 bases to trimming and J lost 4 bases; unmatched junction nucleotides: 14. Germline values: CDR1 SGHVS, CDR2 FQNEAQ. The CDR3 sequence: CASSRSPGQRSYEQYF. CDR3 in DNA: TGTGCCAGCAGCCGTTCCCCGGGACAGCGATCTTACGAGCAGTACTTC.

The chain recombines TRBV19 with TRBJ1-1; 8 bases are shared with TRBD1. CDR3 length: 14 residues. The V gene end was trimmed by 7 bases and the J gene end by 4 bases; junction bases not matched to a gene: 8. Germline V gene sequence: CDR1 LNHDA, CDR2 SQIVND (reference sequence). The CDR3 loop reads CASTAWDRITEAFF. The CDR3 nucleotides are TGTGCCAGTACAGCATGGGACAGGATCACTGAAGCTTTCTTT. The whole variable domain, filled in from reference TRBV19 and TRBJ1-1, reads DGGITQSPKYLFRKEGQNVTLSCEQNLNHDAMYWYRQDPGQGLRLIYYSQIVNDFQKGDIAEGYSVSREKKESFPLTVTSAQKNPTAFYLCASTAWDRITEAFFGQGTRLTVV.

V usage is TRBV10-2 and J usage is TRBJ2-7; D uncertain. In germline, CDR1 is WSHSY, CDR2 SAAADI. This CDR3 comprises 11 residues. The V and J ends lost 4 bases and 6 bases respectively, with 7 bases between them. The CDR3 protein is CASSAVSEQYF. In DNA, the CDR3 is TGCGCCAGCAGTGCCGTATCCGAGCAGTACTTC.

The chain is built from TRBV11-2 and TRBJ2-1, with 11 bases that match TRBD1. The CDR3 extends over 15 amino acids. Losses at the gene ends were 2 bases for V and 7 bases for J; bases not matched to a gene: 4. Germline-derived CDR1 and CDR2 are SGHAT and FQNNGV. CDR3 sequence: CASSLRGDRGNEQFF. The CDR3 DNA is TGTGCCAGCAGCTTAAGGGGGGACAGGGGGAATGAGCAGTTCTTC.

This chain connects TRBV3-1 (or the pseudogene TRBV3-2) to TRBJ2-7, with D possibly being TRBD2 (5 bases). CDR3 length equals 11 residues. The V gene lost 4 bases and the J gene lost 4 bases, with 5 bases spanning the gap. CDR1 is LGHDT, CDR2 YNNKEL, per germline (reference sequence). This chain's CDR3 is CASSPGYEQYF. The CDR3, as DNA: TGTGCCAGCAGCCCGGGATACGAGCAGTACTTC.

The V and J genes are TRBV7-9 and TRBJ2-7, with 9 bases identical to TRBD1. CDR3 length: 14 residues. Unmatched junction bases numbered 9, after V lost 5 bases and J lost 7 bases. In germline, CDR1 is SEHNR, CDR2 FQNEAQ (reference sequence). The CDR3 spells CASSAPGQGMEQYF. CDR3 DNA sequence: TGTGCCAGCAGCGCGCCGGGACAGGGTATGGAGCAGTACTTC.

The rearrangement joins TRBV18 to TRBJ1-3; no reliable D call. The CDR3 totals 15 residues. The V and J ends lost 4 bases and 0 bases respectively, with 10 bases between them. Germline CDR1 reads KGHSH; CDR2 reads LQKENI. The CDR3 coding sequence is TGTGCCAGCTCACTTACAAAGTACTCTGGAAACACCATATATTTT. The encoded protein is CASSLTKYSGNTIYF.

This chain joins TRBV23-1 and TRBJ1-4; 9 bases are a match to TRBD1. TRBV23-1 is filed as an ORF, its function uncertain. J lost 7 bases, V lost 3 bases, and 6 bases had no gene match. This CDR3 contains 15 residues. The CDR3: CASSHWTGAGEKLFF. The DNA of the CDR3 is TGCGCCAGCAGTCACTGGACAGGGGCTGGTGAAAAACTGTTTTTT.

The chain recombines TRBV14 with TRBJ1-1; a weak D match, TRBD1 (6 bases). Trimming took off 5 bases at V and 8 bases at J, with 9 bases between the two ends. The CDR3 runs 11 residues. Germline V gene sequence: CDR1 SGHDN, CDR2 FVKESK. The CDR3 is CASSYGQEAFF. CDR3 coding DNA: TGTGCCAGCAGCTACGGACAGGAAGCTTTCTTT.

The chain has TRBV23-1 and TRBJ1-4; 8 bases fit TRBD1. TRBV23-1 has ORF status, its function being uncertain. The ends lost 0 bases at V and 4 bases at J; junction bases unmatched: 4. This CDR3 is built from 16 residues. As DNA, the CDR3 is TGCGCCAGCAGTCAATCGCCGGGACAGGATAATGAAAAACTGTTTTTT. It is translated as CASSQSPGQDNEKLFF.

The genes are TRBV7-9 and TRBJ2-7; a weak D match, TRBD1 (5 bases). The V end lost 2 bases, the J end lost 4 bases, and 9 bases lay between the germline ends. This CDR3 contains 13 residues. Germline V gene sequence: CDR1 SEHNR, CDR2 FQNEAQ (reference sequence). CDR3 bases: TGTGCCAGCAGCTTACCTTCAGGGTACGAGCAGTACTTC. Residues: CASSLPSGYEQYF.

This rearrangement joins TRBV28 to TRBJ1-1; D gene uncertain. The CDR3 totals 13 residues. In germline, CDR1 is MDHEN, CDR2 SYDVKM. Deletions cut 8 bases from V and 3 bases from J, with 13 bases between. DNA of the CDR3: TGTGCCAGCTCGAGCGCCACATACACTGAAGCTTTCTTT. Its translation: CASSSATYTEAFF.

V is TRBV15 and J is TRBJ2-1; D is undetermined. CDR3 length: 14 residues. Germline V gene lookup returns CDR1 LNHNV and CDR2 YYDKDF (reference sequence). V was pared by 0 bases and J by 3 bases, with 6 bases between. The CDR3 protein is CATSRDPSYNEQFF. In nucleotides, the CDR3 is TGTGCCACCAGCAGAGACCCCAGCTACAATGAGCAGTTCTTC.

This sequence joins TRBV19 and TRBJ2-2, with 10 bases identical to TRBD1. The CDR3 length is 14 residues. Germline V gene lookup returns CDR1 LNHDA and CDR2 SQIVND (reference sequence). V lost 4 bases, J lost 9 bases, and 5 bases stayed unmatched. The CDR3 nucleotides are TGTGCCAGTAGTACCCGACAGGGGGCGAGGGAGCTGTTTTTT. Its translation: CASSTRQGARELFF.

V usage is TRBV7-2 and J usage is TRBJ2-2; 7 bases line up with TRBD2. Germline V gene lookup returns CDR1 SGHTA and CDR2 FQGNSA. V lost 3 bases to trimming and J lost 3 bases; unmatched junction nucleotides: 4. The CDR3 consists of 15 residues. The CDR3: CASSFGRGDTGELFF. As DNA, the CDR3 is TGTGCCAGCAGCTTTGGACGGGGGGACACCGGGGAGCTGTTTTTT.

The V and J genes are TRBV5-1 and TRBJ2-7, with TRBD1 matching over 7 bases. CDR1 is SGHRS and CDR2 is YFSETQ in the germline V gene. This CDR3 is 15 amino acids long. The V and J ends lost 1 base and 3 bases, in that order; junction bases with no gene match: 7. The CDR3 reads CASSLRAGGDYEQYF. The CDR3 nucleotides are TGCGCCAGCAGCTTGAGGGCAGGGGGAGACTACGAGCAGTACTTC. Full variable domain (missing parts from reference TRBV5-1 and TRBJ2-7): KAGVTQTPRYLIKTRGQQVTLSCSPISGHRSVSWYQQTPGQGLQFLFEYFSETQRNKGNFPGRFSGRQFSNSRSEMNVSTLELGDSALYLCASSLRAGGDYEQYFGPGTRLTVT.

The chain is built from TRBV5-1 and TRBJ2-1; 9 bases match TRBD2. J gave up 0 bases and V 0 bases, and 4 bases lay outside the gene matches. Germline CDR1 reads SGHRS; CDR2 reads YFSETQ. The CDR3 runs to 17 residues. The CDR3 DNA sequence: TGCGCCAGCAGCTTGGTACGAGCGGGGGGCTCCTACAATGAGCAGTTCTTC. It translates to CASSLVRAGGSYNEQFF.

This sequence joins TRBV5-6 and TRBJ2-1, with 11 nucleotides matching TRBD2. CDR1 is SGHDT, CDR2 YYEEEE, per germline. Germline trimming cut 6 bases from V and 8 bases from J; bases unmatched to any gene: 7. The CDR3 contains 14 residues. CDR3 DNA: TGTGCCAGCAACGGACTAGCGGGCGTCTATGAGCAGTTCTTC. This codes for CASNGLAGVYEQFF.

The chain recombines TRBV5-1 with TRBJ2-2; 9 bases are a match to TRBD2. Germline trimming cut 8 bases from V and 7 bases from J; bases unmatched to any gene: 9. The CDR3 covers 14 residues. Germline assignment: CDR1 SGHRS and CDR2 YFSETQ. CDR3 sequence: CASSGLASDGELFF. The CDR3 coding sequence is TGCGCCAGTAGCGGACTAGCGAGCGACGGGGAGCTGTTTTTT.

The chain recombines TRBV15 with TRBJ1-1, with D uncertain. Germline V gene data show CDR1 as LNHNV and CDR2 as YYDKDF (reference sequence). The V end lost 4 bases, the J end lost 3 bases, and 6 bases lay between the germline ends. The CDR3 spans 12 residues. For the CDR3, the DNA is TGTGCCACCAGCACCGGGGACACTGAAGCTTTCTTT. Its protein product is CATSTGDTEAFF.

In nucleotides, the CDR3 is TGCGCCAGCAGCTTGGGGGGGACTAACACAGATACGCAGTATTTT. Translating gives CASSLGGTNTDTQYF. J is TRBJ2-3 and V is TRBV5-1; 7 positions agree with TRBD2. Germline V gene sequence: CDR1 SGHRS, CDR2 YFSETQ. The J segment lost 2 bases and the V segment lost 0 bases, leaving 3 bases of the junction unmatched. The CDR3 covers 15 residues.

This chain joins TRBV7-3 and TRBJ1-3, with no clear D. V gave up 2 bases and J gave up 4 bases, with 12 bases separating them. The germline gives CDR1 SGHTA, CDR2 FQGTGA. The CDR3 extends over 15 amino acids. As DNA, the CDR3 is TGTGCCAGCAGCTTATACGGCGGCGTCGGAAACACCATATATTTT. Residues: CASSLYGGVGNTIYF. Variable domain in full (rest from reference TRBV7-3 and TRBJ1-3): GAGVSQTPSNKVTEKGKYVELRCDPISGHTALYWYRQSLGQGPEFLIYFQGTGAADDSGLPNDRFFAVRPEGSVSTLKIQRTERGDSAVYLCASSLYGGVGNTIYFGEGSWLTVV.

The count of this clone is one. The V gene is TRBV10-3, the J gene TRBJ2-7; no reliable D call. The CDR3 extends over 13 amino acids. The ends were cut back, 8 bases at V and 4 bases at J, with 15 bases in the middle. Germline lookup yields CDR1 ENHRY and CDR2 SYGVKD. CDR3: CAIALGLNYEQYF. In DNA, the CDR3 is TGTGCCATCGCCCTCGGGTTAAATTACGAGCAGTACTTC.

J is TRBJ1-2 and V is TRBV30, with TRBD1 identical over 9 bases. V shed 0 bases, J shed 7 bases, and the junction held 3 bases outside the gene matches. CDR3 length: 13 amino acids. CDR1 is GTSNPN, CDR2 SVGIG, per germline (reference sequence). The CDR3 reads CAWSVGQGGGYTF. DNA for the CDR3: TGTGCCTGGAGTGTGGGACAGGGTGGTGGCTACACCTTC.

This chain links TRBV6-1 with TRBJ1-5; TRBD1 aligns across 7 bases. After removal of 0 bases from V and 6 bases from J, the junction contained 8 bases not matched to a gene. This CDR3 comprises 16 residues. CDR1 MNHNS and CDR2 SASEGT come from the germline V gene. The CDR3 here is CASSEAKGAVRQPQHF. Written as DNA, the CDR3 is TGTGCCAGCAGTGAAGCCAAGGGGGCAGTACGTCAGCCCCAGCATTTT.

This chain connects TRBV18 to TRBJ1-4, with 7 positions matching TRBD1. Trimming removed 3 bases from V and 4 bases from J; junction bases left unmatched: 8. Germline V gives CDR1 KGHSH, CDR2 LQKENI. This CDR3 spans 16 amino acids. CDR3 amino acids: CASSPTLDRSNEKLFF. CDR3 in DNA: TGTGCCAGCTCACCGACTTTGGACAGGAGTAATGAAAAACTGTTTTTT.